This entry lists 16 T cell receptor beta chains sequenced from one sample in a study of technical replicates of blood from several donors (dated by TCRdb to 2016 to 2017). Receptor amplification or capture employed the immunoSEQ multiplex PCR assay. Not all clones reach the TCRdb copy of this immuneACCESS table, which keeps in-frame sequences only. Checked studies attribute under half of the gap to unresolved V genes and leave the rest unexplained. For this sample there are almost 90,000 clones; approximately 95% appear just once. Together, the top ten hold approximately 0.35% of the sample. The sequenced sample consisted of T cells isolated from PBMCs. All receptors derive from a human donor in good health.

This chain connects TRBV2 to TRBJ2-7; 13 nucleotides match TRBD2. Germline V gene data show CDR1 as SNHLY and CDR2 as FYNNEI. The CDR3 extends over 15 amino acids. Trimming at V came to 10 bases and at J to 2 bases, leaving 8 bases not matched to a gene. The CDR3 loop is CATREGTSGTYEQYF. The CDR3 DNA is TGTGCCACCAGGGAAGGGACTAGCGGGACCTACGAGCAGTACTTC. The variable domain in full, completed from reference TRBV2 and TRBJ2-7, reads EPEVTQTPSHQVTQMGQEVILRCVPISNHLYFYWYRQILGQKVEFLVSFYNNEISEKSEIFDDQFSVERPDGSNFTLKIRSTKLEDSAMYFCATREGTSGTYEQYFGPGTRLTVT.

This chain links TRBV19 with TRBJ1-2; 7 bases are shared with TRBD1. With V trimmed by 10 bases and J by 6 bases, 5 bases remained unmatched. Germline V gene sequence: CDR1 LNHDA, CDR2 SQIVND (reference sequence). The CDR3 length is 11 residues. The CDR3, as DNA: TGTGCCATAAGACAGGGTAATGGCTACACCTTC. Encoded protein: CAIRQGNGYTF.

The sample holds one count of this clone. The genes are TRBV7-9 and TRBJ2-1; no firm D call. The CDR3 length is 12 residues. Deletions cut 1 base from V and 8 bases from J, with 6 bases between. Germline CDR1 is SEHNR and CDR2 is FQNEAQ (reference sequence). CDR3 loop: CASSLGDYEQFF. The CDR3 region has the DNA TGTGCCAGCAGCTTAGGAGACTATGAGCAGTTCTTC.

The V and J genes are TRBV7-2 and TRBJ1-2, with a tentative D call TRBD1 (6 bases). Germline lookup yields CDR1 SGHTA and CDR2 FQGNSA. The CDR3 has 14 amino acids. Trimming took 2 bases from V and 4 from J, leaving 11 bases between them. This CDR3 reads CASSLMGAAYGYTF. The CDR3 DNA sequence: TGTGCCAGCAGCTTAATGGGGGCAGCCTATGGCTACACCTTC.

The chain employs TRBV6-1 and TRBJ1-1, with D unclear. CDR3 size: 11 residues. V gave up 10 bases and J gave up 1 base, with 7 bases separating them. Germline CDR1 is MNHNS and CDR2 is SASEGT. CDR3 loop: CATRENTEAFF. CDR3 DNA sequence: TGTGCCACGAGAGAGAACACTGAAGCTTTCTTT.

The rearrangement links TRBV10-3 to TRBJ2-5; D is perhaps TRBD2 (5 bases). V gave up 3 bases and J gave up 3 bases, with 20 bases separating them. The length of the CDR3 is 17 residues. CDR1 ENHRY and CDR2 SYGVKD come from the germline V gene. CDR3 residues: CAISERGDGDEEETQYF. The CDR3 DNA follows: TGTGCCATCAGTGAACGGGGTGACGGTGATGAGGAAGAGACCCAGTACTTC.

DNA for the CDR3: TGTGCCAGCAGCCCTAATCCAGGGGTCACAGATACGCAGTATTTT. This translates into CASSPNPGVTDTQYF. The gene calls are TRBV9 and TRBJ2-3, with D perhaps TRBD1 (6 bases). CDR1 is SGDLS and CDR2 is YYNGEE in the germline V gene. V was trimmed by 4 bases and J by 2 bases, leaving 14 bases between them. The CDR3 is made up of 15 amino acids.

This sequence joins TRBV19 and TRBJ2-7; tentatively, D is TRBD1 (7 bases). This CDR3 region has 14 residues. Trimming removed 5 bases at V and 1 base at J, with 12 bases between. The V gene's germline CDR1 is LNHDA and CDR2 SQIVND (reference sequence). CDR3 sequence (DNA): TGTGCCAGTAGTCCATCAGGGGGGTCCTACGAGCAGTACTTC. Translated: CASSPSGGSYEQYF.

This chain joins TRBV28 and TRBJ2-3; TRBD1 matches 9 bases. V lost 5 bases, J lost 2 bases, and 14 bases stayed unmatched. Germline V gene sequence: CDR1 MDHEN, CDR2 SYDVKM. CDR3 size: 18 residues. The DNA of the CDR3 is TGTGCCAGCAGTACTCCCTTCTCGACAGGGGGGGACACAGATACGCAGTATTTT. Translating gives CASSTPFSTGGDTDTQYF.

This rearrangement joins TRBV2 to TRBJ1-2, with D possibly being TRBD1 (6 bases). The CDR3 runs to 16 residues. V shed 3 bases and J shed 2 bases, with 16 bases lying between them. The germline V gene has CDR1 SNHLY and CDR2 FYNNEI. This CDR3 is CASSEAYQGRNYGYTF. CDR3 bases: TGTGCCAGCAGTGAGGCTTATCAGGGGCGCAACTATGGCTACACCTTC.

This chain links TRBV7-9 with TRBJ2-1; D perhaps matches TRBD2 (5 bases). Deletions cut 4 bases from V and 9 bases from J, with 16 bases between. Germline assignment: CDR1 SEHNR and CDR2 FQNEAQ (reference sequence). The CDR3 has 14 residues. DNA for the CDR3: TGTGCCAGCAGCTGGGGTCGGGAAATCGGTGAGCAGTTCTTC. Amino acids: CASSWGREIGEQFF.

The chain combines TRBV27 with TRBJ2-2; tentatively, D is TRBD1 (5 bases). CDR1 is MNHEY, CDR2 SMNVEV, per germline (reference sequence). Trimming pared 5 bases from V and 5 bases from J, leaving 9 bases between. The CDR3 runs 13 residues. This chain's CDR3 is CASSLHRTGELFF. The CDR3 region has the DNA TGTGCCAGCAGTCTCCACAGGACCGGGGAGCTGTTTTTT.

V usage is TRBV19 and J usage is TRBJ1-1; maybe TRBD1 (5 bases). The CDR3 covers 14 residues. Trimming removed 5 bases at V and 0 bases at J, with 10 bases between. Germline values: CDR1 LNHDA, CDR2 SQIVND (reference sequence). CDR3 coding DNA: TGTGCCAGTAGTCAATCGACAGTGAACACTGAAGCTTTCTTT. Protein sequence: CASSQSTVNTEAFF.

The rearrangement joins TRBV5-1 to TRBJ1-1, with D perhaps TRBD1 (5 bases). Trimming cost V 4 bases and J 0 bases, with 10 bases left between them. The germline V gene has CDR1 SGHRS and CDR2 YFSETQ. The length of the CDR3 is 14 residues. The CDR3 nucleotides read TGCGCCAGCAGCCTAGACAGCATGAACACTGAAGCTTTCTTT. It is translated as CASSLDSMNTEAFF.

The genes are TRBV18 and TRBJ2-5; D call uncertain. The germline V gene encodes CDR1 KGHSH and CDR2 LQKENI. The V gene lost 6 bases and the J gene lost 3 bases, with 11 bases spanning the gap. The CDR3 runs 13 residues. CDR3 residues: CASSPPSEETQYF. The CDR3 DNA is TGTGCCAGCTCCCCCCCCAGCGAAGAGACCCAGTACTTC.

In its sample, this clone was seen once. V is TRBV6-4 and J is TRBJ1-2; the match to TRBD1 covers 8 bases. V lost 8 bases and J lost 8; bases outside the gene matches: 10. The CDR3 is made up of 13 amino acids. Germline assignment: CDR1 MRHNA and CDR2 SNTAGT. CDR3 bases: TGTGCCAGCGAGTGCAGGGGGCGCCGGGGCTACACCTTC. Translation gives CASECRGRRGYTF.